The source of this TCR beta chain is a study of T cell responses to AZD1222 COVID-19 vaccine. The repertoire was sequenced with immunoSEQ multiplex PCR; TCRdb's copy has only in-frame clones and lacks some. Here the sample spans over 120,000 clones, roughly nine tenths being singletons. Concerning this clone itself: Its antigen is unidentified.

General study results and limits: Spike-spanning, vaccine-associated CD4 TCRs were dominant at 160-218 and 743-854.

This CDR3 comprises 17 residues. Germline CDR1 LNHDA, CDR2 SQIVND (reference sequence). V gave up 1 base and J gave up 0 bases, with 15 bases separating them. Sequencing used peripheral blood, obtained 28 days after the second AZD1222 dose. This clonotype originated in an adult who received the AZD1222 COVID-19 vaccine. The chain combines TRBV19 with TRBJ1-1; D is undetermined. The CDR3 sequence: CASSIGGGGGMNTEAFF. In DNA form, the CDR3 reads TGTGCCAGTAGTATAGGGGGAGGAGGAGGAATGAACACTGAAGCTTTCTTT.